This T cell receptor beta chain was sequenced for a study of T-cell reconstitution after alpha-beta-depleted transplantation in children. General study results and limits: Expanded clones from the graft, numbering several hundred, reportedly supplied alpha-beta T cells about two months after transplant. T-cell numbers and diversity, one year after transplant, stemmed largely from T cells that were newly produced. High day-60 TCRbeta diversity in some patients came from surviving recipient T cells and thymic progenitors.

The CDR3 runs to 13 residues. V gave up 8 bases and J gave up 1 base, with 9 bases separating them. Germline CDR1 is MNHEY and CDR2 is SVGEGT. A TCRbeta library incorporating unique molecular identifiers was prepared. TCRdb reanalysed the PCR reads using MiXCR and keeps one entry per CDR3 protein. The sample holds 200,000 to 250,000 distinct CDR3 sequences, under 8.5% seen once. This clonotype occurred many times. Its antigen is still unknown. Sequencing was performed on PBMCs, taken before TCRalphabeta/CD19-depleted stem cell transplant. The J gene is TRBJ1-5, the V gene TRBV6-2 or TRBV6-3; no firm D call. The sequence came from a boy between 2 and 15 years old with acute lymphoblastic leukemia, due to receive a stem cell transplant. The CDR3 protein is CASSLRSNQPQHF. For the CDR3, the DNA is TGTGCCAGCTCCCTCAGGAGCAATCAGCCCCAGCATTTT.